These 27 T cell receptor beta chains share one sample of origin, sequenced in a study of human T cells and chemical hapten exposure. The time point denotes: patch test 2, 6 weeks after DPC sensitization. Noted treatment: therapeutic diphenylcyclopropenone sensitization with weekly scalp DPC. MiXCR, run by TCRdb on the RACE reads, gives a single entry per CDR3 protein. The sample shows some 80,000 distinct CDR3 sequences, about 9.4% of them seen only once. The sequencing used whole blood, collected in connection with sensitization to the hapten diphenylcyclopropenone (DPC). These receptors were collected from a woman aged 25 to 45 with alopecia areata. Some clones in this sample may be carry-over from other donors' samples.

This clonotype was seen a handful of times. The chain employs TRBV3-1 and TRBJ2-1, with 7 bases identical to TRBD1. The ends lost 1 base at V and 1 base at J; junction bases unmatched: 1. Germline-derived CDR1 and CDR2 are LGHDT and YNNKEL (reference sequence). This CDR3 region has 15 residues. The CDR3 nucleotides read TGTGCCAGCAGCCAAGGACAGGGATCCTACAATGAGCAGTTCTTC. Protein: CASSQGQGSYNEQFF.

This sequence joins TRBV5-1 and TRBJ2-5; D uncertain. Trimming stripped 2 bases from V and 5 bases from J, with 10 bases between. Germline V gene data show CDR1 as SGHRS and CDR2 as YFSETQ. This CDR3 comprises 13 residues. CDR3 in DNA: TGCGCCAGCAGCTTTGGGGATACGGAGACCCAGTACTTC. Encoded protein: CASSFGDTETQYF.

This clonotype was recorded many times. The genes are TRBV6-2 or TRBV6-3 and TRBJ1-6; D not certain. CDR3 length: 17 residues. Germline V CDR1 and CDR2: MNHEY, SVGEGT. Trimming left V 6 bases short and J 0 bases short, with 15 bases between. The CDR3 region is CASSQDQRSSYNSPLHF. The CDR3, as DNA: TGTGCCAGCAGCCAAGACCAAAGAAGCTCCTATAATTCACCCCTCCACTTT.

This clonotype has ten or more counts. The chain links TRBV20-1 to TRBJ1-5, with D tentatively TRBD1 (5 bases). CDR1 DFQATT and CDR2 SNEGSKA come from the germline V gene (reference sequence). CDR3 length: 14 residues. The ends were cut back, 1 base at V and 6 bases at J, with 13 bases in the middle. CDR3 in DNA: TGCAGTGCTAGAGCCCCGGGGGTTGGTCAGCCCCAGCATTTT. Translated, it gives CSARAPGVGQPQHF.

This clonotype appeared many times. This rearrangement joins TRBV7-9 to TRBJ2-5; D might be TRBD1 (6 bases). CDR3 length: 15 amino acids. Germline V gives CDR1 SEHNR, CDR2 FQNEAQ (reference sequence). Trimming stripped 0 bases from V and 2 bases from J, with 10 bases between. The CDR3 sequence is CASSLAPQGQETQYF. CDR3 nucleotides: TGTGCCAGCAGCTTAGCCCCACAGGGTCAAGAGACCCAGTACTTC.

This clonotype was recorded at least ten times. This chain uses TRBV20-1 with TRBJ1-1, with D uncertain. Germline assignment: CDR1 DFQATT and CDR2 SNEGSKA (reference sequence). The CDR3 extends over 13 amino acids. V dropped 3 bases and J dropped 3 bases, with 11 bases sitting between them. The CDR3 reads CSASLQSHTEAFF. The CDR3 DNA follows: TGCAGTGCTAGTCTCCAGTCTCACACTGAAGCTTTCTTT.

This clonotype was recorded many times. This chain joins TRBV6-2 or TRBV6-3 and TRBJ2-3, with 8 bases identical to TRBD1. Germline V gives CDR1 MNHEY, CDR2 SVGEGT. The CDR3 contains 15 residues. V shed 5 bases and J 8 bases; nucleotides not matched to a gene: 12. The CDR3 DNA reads TGTGCCAGCAGTAACCGGGACAGGCGTCGAGGTACGCAGTATTTT. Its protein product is CASSNRDRRRGTQYF.

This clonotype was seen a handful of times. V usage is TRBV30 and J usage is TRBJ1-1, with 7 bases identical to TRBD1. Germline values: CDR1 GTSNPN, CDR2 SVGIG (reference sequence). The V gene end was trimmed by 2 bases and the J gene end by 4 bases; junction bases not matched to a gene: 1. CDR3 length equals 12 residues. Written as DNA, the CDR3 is TGTGCCTGGAGTCAGGGGGGCACTGAAGCTTTCTTT. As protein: CAWSQGGTEAFF.

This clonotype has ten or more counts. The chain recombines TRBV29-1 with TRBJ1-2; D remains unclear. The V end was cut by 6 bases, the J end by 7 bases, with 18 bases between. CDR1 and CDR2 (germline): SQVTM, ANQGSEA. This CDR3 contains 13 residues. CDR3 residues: CSVDRRTQAGYTF. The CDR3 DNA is TGCAGCGTCGACCGAAGGACGCAAGCTGGCTACACCTTC.

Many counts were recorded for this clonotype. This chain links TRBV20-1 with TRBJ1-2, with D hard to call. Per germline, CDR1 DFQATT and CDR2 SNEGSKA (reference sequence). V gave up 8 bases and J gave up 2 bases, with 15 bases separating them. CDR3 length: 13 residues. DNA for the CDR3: TGCAGTTCCTACGTCCTGGACAACTATGGCTACACCTTC. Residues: CSSYVLDNYGYTF.

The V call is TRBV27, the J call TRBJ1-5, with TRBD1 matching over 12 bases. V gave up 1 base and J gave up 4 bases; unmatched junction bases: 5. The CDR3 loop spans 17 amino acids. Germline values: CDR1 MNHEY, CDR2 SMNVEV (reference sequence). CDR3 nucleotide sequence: TGTGCCAGCAGTTTATATGGGACAGGGGGCATGAATCAGCCCCAGCATTTT. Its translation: CASSLYGTGGMNQPQHF.

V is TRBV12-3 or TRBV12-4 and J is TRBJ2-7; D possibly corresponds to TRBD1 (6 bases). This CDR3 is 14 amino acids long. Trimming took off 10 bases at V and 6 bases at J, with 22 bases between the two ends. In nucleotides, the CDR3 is TGTGCCATCAAACCGCGAGGGGGAGAGGCCGAGCAGTACTTC. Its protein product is CAIKPRGGEAEQYF.

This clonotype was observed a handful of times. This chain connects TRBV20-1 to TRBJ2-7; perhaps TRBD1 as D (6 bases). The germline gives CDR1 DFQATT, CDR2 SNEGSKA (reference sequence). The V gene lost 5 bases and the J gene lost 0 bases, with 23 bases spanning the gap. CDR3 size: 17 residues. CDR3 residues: CSAPTPWGRGHSYEQYF. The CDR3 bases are TGCAGTGCTCCAACCCCCTGGGGCAGGGGACACTCCTACGAGCAGTACTTC.

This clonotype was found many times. The CDR3 DNA reads TGTGCCAGCAGTCGGACAGGCTTTAATTCACCCCTCCACTTT. It is translated as CASSRTGFNSPLHF. The V call is TRBV7-9, the J call TRBJ1-6; 7 nucleotides align to TRBD1. V gave up 6 bases and J gave up 6 bases; unmatched junction bases: 5. CDR1 is SEHNR, CDR2 FQNEAQ, per germline (reference sequence). The CDR3 loop spans 14 amino acids.

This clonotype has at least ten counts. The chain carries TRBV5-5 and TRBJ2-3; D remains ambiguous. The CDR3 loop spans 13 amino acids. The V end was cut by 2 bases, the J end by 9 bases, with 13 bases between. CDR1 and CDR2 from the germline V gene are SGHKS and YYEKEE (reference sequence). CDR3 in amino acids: CASSLGEAITQYF. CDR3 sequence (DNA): TGTGCCAGCAGCTTAGGAGAGGCGATAACGCAGTATTTT.

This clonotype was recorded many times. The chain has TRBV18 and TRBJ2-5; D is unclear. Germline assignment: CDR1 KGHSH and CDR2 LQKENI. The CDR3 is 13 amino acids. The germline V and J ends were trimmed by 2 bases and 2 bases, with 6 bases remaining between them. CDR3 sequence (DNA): TGTGCCAGCTCACCAACGGAGCAAGAGACCCAGTACTTC. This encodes CASSPTEQETQYF.

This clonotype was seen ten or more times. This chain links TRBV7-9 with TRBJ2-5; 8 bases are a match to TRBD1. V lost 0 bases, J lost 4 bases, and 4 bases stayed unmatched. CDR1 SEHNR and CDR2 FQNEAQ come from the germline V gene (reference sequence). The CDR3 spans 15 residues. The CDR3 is CASSLATGGRETQYF. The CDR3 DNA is TGTGCCAGCAGCTTAGCAACAGGGGGGCGAGAGACCCAGTACTTC.

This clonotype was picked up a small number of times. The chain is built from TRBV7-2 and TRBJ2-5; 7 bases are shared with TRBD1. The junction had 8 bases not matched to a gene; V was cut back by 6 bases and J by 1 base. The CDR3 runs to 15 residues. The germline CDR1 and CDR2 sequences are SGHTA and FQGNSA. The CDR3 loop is CASSLSGTVQETQYF. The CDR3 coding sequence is TGTGCCAGCAGTCTCTCCGGGACAGTCCAAGAGACCCAGTACTTC.

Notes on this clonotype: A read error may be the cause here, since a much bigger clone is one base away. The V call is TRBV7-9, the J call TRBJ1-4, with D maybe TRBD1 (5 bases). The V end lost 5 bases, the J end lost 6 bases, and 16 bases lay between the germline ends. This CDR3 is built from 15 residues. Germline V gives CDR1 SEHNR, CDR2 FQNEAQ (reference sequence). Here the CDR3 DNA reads TGTGCCAGCAGCCCGGGGGGTCTGGCGGATGAAAAACTGTTTTTT. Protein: CASSPGGLADEKLFF.

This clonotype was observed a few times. The CDR3 loop is CASSRQASISTDTQYF. In DNA, the CDR3 is TGTGCCAGTAGTCGACAGGCATCTATCTCCACAGATACGCAGTATTTT. This sequence joins TRBV19 and TRBJ2-3; tentatively, D is TRBD1 (6 bases). The V end was cut by 5 bases, the J end by 2 bases, with 17 bases between. Germline V gene data show CDR1 as LNHDA and CDR2 as SQIVND (reference sequence). The CDR3 loop spans 16 amino acids.

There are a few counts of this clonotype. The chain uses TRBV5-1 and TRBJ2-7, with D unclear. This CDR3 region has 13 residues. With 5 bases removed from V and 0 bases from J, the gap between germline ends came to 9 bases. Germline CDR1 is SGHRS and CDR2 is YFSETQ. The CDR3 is CASRSPGSYEQYF. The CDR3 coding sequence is TGCGCCAGCAGATCCCCGGGCTCCTACGAGCAGTACTTC. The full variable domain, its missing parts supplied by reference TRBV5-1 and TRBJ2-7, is KAGVTQTPRYLIKTRGQQVTLSCSPISGHRSVSWYQQTPGQGLQFLFEYFSETQRNKGNFPGRFSGRQFSNSRSEMNVSTLELGDSALYLCASRSPGSYEQYFGPGTRLTVT.

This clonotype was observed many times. The CDR3 protein is CASSRMVAGAYNEQFF. The CDR3 nucleotides are TGTGCCAGCAGCCGGATGGTAGCGGGGGCTTACAATGAGCAGTTCTTC. This sequence joins TRBV14 and TRBJ2-1, with 9 nucleotides matching TRBD2. The CDR3 totals 16 residues. Germline V gene data show CDR1 as SGHDN and CDR2 as FVKESK. The junction had 8 bases not matched to a gene; V was cut back by 4 bases and J by 4 bases.

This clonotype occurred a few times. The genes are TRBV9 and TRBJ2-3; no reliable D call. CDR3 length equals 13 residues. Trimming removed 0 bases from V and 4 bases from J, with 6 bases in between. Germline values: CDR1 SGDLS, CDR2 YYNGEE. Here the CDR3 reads CASSVAPSDTQYF. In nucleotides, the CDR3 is TGTGCCAGCAGCGTAGCCCCCTCAGATACGCAGTATTTT.

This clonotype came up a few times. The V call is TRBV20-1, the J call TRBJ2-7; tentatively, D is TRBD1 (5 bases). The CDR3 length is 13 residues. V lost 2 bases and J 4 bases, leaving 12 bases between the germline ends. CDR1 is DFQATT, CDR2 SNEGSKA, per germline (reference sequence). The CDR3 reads CSARPRVRYEQYF. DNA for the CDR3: TGCAGTGCTAGACCCAGGGTTAGATACGAGCAGTACTTC.

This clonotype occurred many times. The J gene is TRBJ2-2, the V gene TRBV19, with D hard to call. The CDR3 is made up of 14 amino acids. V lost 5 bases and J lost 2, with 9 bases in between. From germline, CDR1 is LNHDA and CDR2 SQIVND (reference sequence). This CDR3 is CASSPSVNTGELFF. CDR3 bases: TGTGCCAGTAGTCCGTCAGTAAACACCGGGGAGCTGTTTTTT.

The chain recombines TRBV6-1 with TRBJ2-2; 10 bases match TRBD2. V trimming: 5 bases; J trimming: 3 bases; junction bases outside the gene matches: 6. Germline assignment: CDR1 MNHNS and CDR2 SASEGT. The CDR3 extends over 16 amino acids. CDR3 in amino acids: CASSPLSGGDTGELFF. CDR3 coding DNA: TGTGCCAGCAGTCCTCTCAGCGGGGGGGACACCGGGGAGCTGTTTTTT.

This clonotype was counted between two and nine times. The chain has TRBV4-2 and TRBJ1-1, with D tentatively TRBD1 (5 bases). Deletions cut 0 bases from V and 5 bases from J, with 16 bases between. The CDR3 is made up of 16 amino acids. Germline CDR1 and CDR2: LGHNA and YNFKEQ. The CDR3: CASSQDSPGSKTEAFF. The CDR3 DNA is TGTGCCAGCAGCCAAGATAGTCCAGGGAGTAAGACTGAAGCTTTCTTT.